Listed below are T cell receptor beta chains from one sample, sequenced in a study of blood T cell repertoires in COVID-19. Clones were read by immunoSEQ multiplex PCR, and TCRdb kept only the in-frame ones, dropping some. The sample contains roughly 400,000 clones, around nine tenths of which appear only once. The sample was PBMCs or T cells enriched from blood (not recorded which). These receptors were collected from a woman younger than 35 who had been exposed to COVID-19. Each CDR3 is given without its conserved first and last residue.

TRBJ2-3 TRBV5-4 ASNYGTSDTQY
TRBJ1-5 TRBV27 ASSPGQGRQPQH
TRBJ1-1 TRBV9 ASSSTGGIMTTEAF
TRBJ2-7 TRBV18 ASSTGASESYEQY
TRBJ2-1 TRBV7-9 ASSKGVGLAGSSYNEQF
TRBJ1-3 TRBV9 ASSVGTGNGNTIY
TRBJ2-5 TRBV27 ASSRAGEETQY
TRBJ1-3 TRBV5-6 ASSLGQGGGNTIY
TRBJ2-7 TRBV4-1 ASSPLKGSYTYEQY
TRBJ1-2 TRBV7-2 ASSSSLQGYT
TRBJ2-7 TRBV28 AIQQGTAYEQY
TRBJ2-1 TRBV18 ASSPLASDNEQF
TRBJ2-7 TRBV11-1 ASSLTQGGEQY
TRBJ1-1 TRBV9 ASSAEGQGAGMNTEAF
TRBJ2-3 TRBV6-5 ASSRSSTDTQY
TRBJ2-7 TRBV10-3 AISDLGQGYEQY
TRBJ2-5 TRBV15 ATSGVPIGTSGEGQETQY
TRBJ2-2 TRBV7-2 ASSFPVTPTLEPGELF
TRBJ2-5 TRBV11-3 ASSFEGGRVRETQY
TRBJ2-3 TRBV28 ASSRGLAAFTDTQY
TRBJ1-2 TRBV25-1 ASSEYGAGNYGYT
TRBJ1-2 TRBV13 ASSLGLQGNYGYT
TRBJ1-1 TRBV6-4 ASRGRTGAPRTEAF
TRBJ2-1 TRBV5-1 ASSLELAGYNEQF